The 12 T cell receptor beta chains in this list originate from one sample, sequenced in a study of T cells in Graves' hyperthyroidism and ophthalmopathy. TCR beta CDR3 sequences were amplified from RNA transcripts. Carried out on the TCR CDR3, a first-round RT-PCR used the HTBI primer set. TCRdb re-called the multiplex PCR reads through MiXCR, storing one row per CDR3 protein. The sample records approximately 610,000 distinct CDR3 sequences, approximately 16% being singletons. Sequencing was performed on blood. The receptors were gathered from a woman aged 18-35 years with Graves' hyperthyroidism.

The table lists this clonotype with many counts. V usage is TRBV27 and J usage is TRBJ2-5; TRBD2 matches at 8 bases. This CDR3 is built from 15 residues. V trimming: 7 bases; J trimming: 4 bases; junction bases outside the gene matches: 11. Germline CDR1 is MNHEY and CDR2 is SMNVEV (reference sequence). The CDR3 spells CASNPSGGVIETQYF. The CDR3, as DNA: TGTGCCAGCAACCCTTCGGGAGGGGTTATAGAGACCCAGTACTTC.

Note on this clonotype: A read error is possible here, since a much larger clone lies one base away. The V gene is TRBV7-2, the J gene TRBJ2-5; D gene ambiguous. The DNA end lines up better with TRBJ2-1; the J call may be wrong. CDR1 is SGHTA, CDR2 FQGNSA, per germline. The CDR3 consists of 15 residues. The CDR3 DNA follows: TGTGCCAGCAGCTTACAAGTGGCCGTCCAAGAGACCCAGTTCTTC. This translates into CASSLQVAVQETQFF.

This clonotype was found a few times. The chain joins TRBV7-9 to TRBJ1-2; 7 nucleotides agree with TRBD1. CDR3 length: 14 residues. The junction had 13 bases not matched to a gene; V was cut back by 7 bases and J by 8 bases. Looked up from germline, CDR1 is SEHNR and CDR2 is FQNEAQ (reference sequence). DNA of the CDR3: TGTGCCAGCACCCCAGGGGGGGGGGCGCGCGGCTACACCTTC. Translated, it gives CASTPGGGARGYTF.

This clonotype was detected many times. The chain couples TRBV20-1 to TRBJ2-7; 8 bases match TRBD1. From germline, CDR1 is DFQATT and CDR2 SNEGSKA (reference sequence). The CDR3 covers 13 residues. The J segment lost 2 bases and the V segment lost 3 bases, leaving 3 bases of the junction unmatched. CDR3 coding DNA: TGCAGTGCTAGGCGGACAGGGCCCTACGAGCAGTACTTC. Its protein is CSARRTGPYEQYF.

This clonotype occurred a few times. This chain links TRBV12-5 with TRBJ2-5; 7 bases are a match to TRBD1. The CDR3 contains 15 residues. CDR1 and CDR2 from the germline V gene are LGHNT and FRNRAP. The ends lost 5 bases at V and 4 bases at J; junction bases unmatched: 10. The DNA of the CDR3 is TGTGCTAGTGGTCACGGGACAGTCCTCGGAGAGACCCAGTACTTC. This gives the protein CASGHGTVLGETQYF.

This clonotype was picked up many times. The V call is TRBV20-1, the J call TRBJ2-7; D is ambiguous. Germline CDR1 DFQATT, CDR2 SNEGSKA (reference sequence). The CDR3 is 12 amino acids. V lost 3 bases to trimming and J lost 4 bases, with 10 bases between them. Here the CDR3 reads CSASLSPYEQYF. The CDR3 DNA follows: TGCAGTGCTAGTCTATCACCGTACGAGCAGTACTTC.

This clonotype was seen repeatedly, ten times or more. This rearrangement joins TRBV20-1 to TRBJ2-7; 7 bases agree with TRBD2. The germline V gene has CDR1 DFQATT and CDR2 SNEGSKA (reference sequence). The CDR3 length is 14 residues. With 5 bases clipped from V and 3 bases from J, the junction kept 10 bases outside the gene matches. The CDR3 reads CSAPRGAGLYEQYF. The CDR3 nucleotides read TGCAGTGCTCCCCGGGGAGCGGGGCTCTACGAGCAGTACTTC.

The chain couples TRBV20-1 to TRBJ1-1; D not resolved. This CDR3 comprises 15 residues. Germline CDR1 DFQATT, CDR2 SNEGSKA (reference sequence). V was clipped by 0 bases and J by 6 bases, with 17 bases between them. In DNA form, the CDR3 reads TGCAGTGCTAGAGACCCCACATCCCTTGGAGCTGAAGCTTTCTTT. It codes for CSARDPTSLGAEAFF.

The V and J genes are TRBV9 and TRBJ2-3; 7 positions agree with TRBD2. Germline V gives CDR1 SGDLS, CDR2 YYNGEE. Unmatched junction bases numbered 4, after V lost 2 bases and J lost 7 bases. This CDR3 region has 13 residues. The CDR3 sequence: CASSVRDYHTQYF. As DNA, the CDR3 is TGTGCCAGCAGCGTCCGGGACTATCATACGCAGTATTTT.

This clonotype was detected only a few times. A much larger clone lies a single base off, so this may be a read error. The V gene is TRBV27, the J gene TRBJ2-7; maybe TRBD1 (6 bases). This CDR3 region has 14 residues. The germline V gene encodes CDR1 MNHEY and CDR2 SMNVEV (reference sequence). The CDR3 loop is CASSTGLDSYKQYF. CDR3 in DNA: TGTGCCAGCAGTACAGGGCTCGACTCCTACAAGCAGTACTTC.

This clonotype was observed a few times. The chain's CDR3 is CASSPFPSGAQETQYF. CDR3 in DNA: TGTGCCAGCTCACCTTTTCCTAGCGGGGCCCAAGAGACCCAGTACTTC. The rearrangement links TRBV18 to TRBJ2-5; 9 bases align to TRBD2. The CDR3 has 16 residues. With V trimmed by 3 bases and J by 1 base, 6 bases remained unmatched. Germline assignment: CDR1 KGHSH and CDR2 LQKENI.

This clonotype was observed a handful of times. The gene calls are TRBV29-1 and TRBJ2-3, with D hard to call. V lost 7 bases, J lost 6 bases, and 11 bases lay in between. The CDR3 spans 11 residues. CDR1 and CDR2 from the germline V gene are SQVTM and ANQGSEA. This CDR3 is CSAGYADTQYF. The CDR3 region has the DNA TGCAGCGCAGGATACGCTGATACGCAGTATTTT.